This T cell receptor (beta chain) was recorded in a study of OX40 agonist ivuxolimab in advanced cancers. For the study at large: There were three patients with partial responses, one having hepatocellular carcinoma and two cutaneous melanoma. Study-wide results and limits: CD8+ T cells showed, on average, more clonal expansion than CD4+ cells. Clones of CD4+ and CD8+ blood T cells grew by week 6 at doses of 0.1 to 3.0 mg/kg. Also showing low normalized T-cell clonal expansion were some of the nonresponders.

A remark on this clone: Its antigen is unknown.

Germline-derived CDR1 and CDR2 are SGDLS and YYNGEE. This CDR3 is built from 14 residues. V shed 2 bases, J shed 4 bases, and the junction held 4 bases outside the gene matches. Measured with immunoSEQ multiplex PCR; TCRdb has only the in-frame clones, and not every one. The table lists 39,000 or so clones, about 90% of them singletons. This receptor was obtained from an adult with an advanced solid tumor such as melanoma, head and neck, liver or kidney cancer. The V call is TRBV9, the J call TRBJ2-5, with 8 bases matching TRBD2. Here the sequenced sample was CD4+ or CD8+ T cells sorted from blood, taken in a trial of the OX40 agonist ivuxolimab. The CDR3, as DNA: TGTGCCAGCAGCGTCAGCGGGGGCTCAGAGACCCAGTACTTC. Protein: CASSVSGGSETQYF.